The entry below describes one T cell receptor (beta chain). The antigen remains unidentified. With 2 bases removed from V and 5 bases from J, the gap between germline ends came to 12 bases. The CDR3 length is 14 residues. From germline, CDR1 is SGHAT and CDR2 FQNNGV. Here immunoSEQ multiplex PCR was the method, and the copy in TCRdb shows in-frame clones only, minus some. Here the sample spans tens of thousands of clones, about 94% being singletons. The data were taken from a study of cytomegalovirus exposure and HLA in healthy donors. The donors belonged to the roughly 110-subject validation cohort, separate from the roughly 600-subject first cohort. Study-wide findings and caveats: The authors confirmed in vitro that three CMV-associated chains were specific for CMV antigens. The study put 150 to 200 TCR beta chains on its list as cytomegalovirus-associated.

Sequencing input: PBMCs. The TCR originated in a man aged 18 to 35 in good health and CMV-seropositive. The chain combines TRBV11-2 with TRBJ2-5, with D possibly TRBD2 on 6 matching bases. CDR3 protein: CASSLNGGRETQYF. The CDR3 nucleotides read TGTGCCAGCAGCTTAAATGGAGGGAGGGAGACCCAGTACTTC.